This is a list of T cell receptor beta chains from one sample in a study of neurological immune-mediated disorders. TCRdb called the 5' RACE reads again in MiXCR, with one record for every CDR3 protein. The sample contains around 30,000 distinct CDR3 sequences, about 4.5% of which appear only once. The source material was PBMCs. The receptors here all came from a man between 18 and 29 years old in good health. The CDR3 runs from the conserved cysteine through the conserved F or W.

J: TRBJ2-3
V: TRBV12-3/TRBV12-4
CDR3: CASSLWADTQYF

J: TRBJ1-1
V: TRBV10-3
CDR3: CAIRQSGWDTEAFF

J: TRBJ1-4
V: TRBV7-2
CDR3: CASSLSRAPNEKLFF

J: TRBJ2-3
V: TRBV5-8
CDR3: CASSLIGTGSTDTQYF

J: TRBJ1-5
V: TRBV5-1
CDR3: CASSLGFGEASNQPQHF

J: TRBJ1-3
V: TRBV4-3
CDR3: CASSMGGSGNTIYF

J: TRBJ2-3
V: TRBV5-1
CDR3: CASSKRVGSDTQYF

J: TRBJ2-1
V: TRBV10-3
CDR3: CAISGTSGGAYQQFF

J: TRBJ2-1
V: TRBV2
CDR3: CASSDTPGANEQFF

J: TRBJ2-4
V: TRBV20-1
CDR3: CSAKGGGAGNIQYF

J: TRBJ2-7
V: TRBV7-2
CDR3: CASSLSPGGRIYEQYF

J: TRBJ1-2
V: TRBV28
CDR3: CASRPLNFDVYGYTF

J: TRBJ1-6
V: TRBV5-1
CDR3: CASSSGQGAQSPLHF

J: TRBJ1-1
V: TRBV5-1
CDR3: CASSLVPGLRTEAFF

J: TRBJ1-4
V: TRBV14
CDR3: CASSPMRAGVEKLFF